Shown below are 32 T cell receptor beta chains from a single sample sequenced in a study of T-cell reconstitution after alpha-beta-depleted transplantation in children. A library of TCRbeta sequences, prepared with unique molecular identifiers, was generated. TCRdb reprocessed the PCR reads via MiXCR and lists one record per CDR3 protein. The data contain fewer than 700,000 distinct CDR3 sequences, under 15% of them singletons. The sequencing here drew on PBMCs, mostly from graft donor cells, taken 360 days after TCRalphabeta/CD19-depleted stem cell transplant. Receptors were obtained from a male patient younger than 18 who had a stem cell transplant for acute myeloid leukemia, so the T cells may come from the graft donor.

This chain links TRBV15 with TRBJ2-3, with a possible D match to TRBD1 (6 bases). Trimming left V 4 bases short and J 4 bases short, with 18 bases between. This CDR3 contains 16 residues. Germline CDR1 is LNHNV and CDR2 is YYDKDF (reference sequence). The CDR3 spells CATSKGDPRGADTQYF. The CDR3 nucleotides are TGTGCCACCAGCAAGGGGGACCCGAGGGGCGCAGATACGCAGTATTTT. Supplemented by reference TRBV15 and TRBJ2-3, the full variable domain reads DAMVIQNPRYQVTQFGKPVTLSCSQTLNHNVMYWYQQKSSQAPKLLFHYYDKDFNNEADTPDNFQSRRPNTSFCFLDIRSPGLGDTAMYLCATSKGDPRGADTQYFGPGTRLTVL.

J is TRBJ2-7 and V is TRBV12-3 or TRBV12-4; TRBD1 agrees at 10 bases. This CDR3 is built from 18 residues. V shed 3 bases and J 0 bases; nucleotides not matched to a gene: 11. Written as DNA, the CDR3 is TGTGCCAGCAGTTTGCGGGACAGGGGATCTAATTACTCCTACGAGCAGTACGTC. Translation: CASSLRDRGSNYSYEQYV.

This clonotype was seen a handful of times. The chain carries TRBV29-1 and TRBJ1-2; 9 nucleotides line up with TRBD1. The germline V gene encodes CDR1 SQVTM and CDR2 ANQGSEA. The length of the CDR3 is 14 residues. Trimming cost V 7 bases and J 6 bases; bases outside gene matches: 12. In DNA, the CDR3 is TGCAGCGGGACAGATGACAGGGGGGAGAATGGCTACACCTTC. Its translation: CSGTDDRGENGYTF.

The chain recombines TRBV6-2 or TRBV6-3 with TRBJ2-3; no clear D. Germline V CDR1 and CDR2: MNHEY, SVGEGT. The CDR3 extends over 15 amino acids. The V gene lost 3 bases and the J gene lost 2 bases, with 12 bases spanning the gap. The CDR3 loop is CASSYHPGLTDTQYF. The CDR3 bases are TGTGCCAGCAGTTATCATCCCGGCCTCACAGATACGCAGTATTTT.

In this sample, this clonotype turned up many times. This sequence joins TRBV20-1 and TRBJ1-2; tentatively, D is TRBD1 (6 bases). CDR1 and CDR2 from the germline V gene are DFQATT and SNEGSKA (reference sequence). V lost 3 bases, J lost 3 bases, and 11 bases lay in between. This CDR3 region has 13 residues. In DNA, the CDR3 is TGCAGTGCTAGCCAACAGGGCGACTATGGCTACACCTTC. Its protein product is CSASQQGDYGYTF.

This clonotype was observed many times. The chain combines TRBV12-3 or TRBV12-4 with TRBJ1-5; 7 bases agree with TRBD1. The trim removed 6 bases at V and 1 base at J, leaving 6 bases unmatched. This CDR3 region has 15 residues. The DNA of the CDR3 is TGTGCCAGCAGCCGGACAGGCGTCAGCAATCAGCCCCAGCATTTT. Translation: CASSRTGVSNQPQHF.

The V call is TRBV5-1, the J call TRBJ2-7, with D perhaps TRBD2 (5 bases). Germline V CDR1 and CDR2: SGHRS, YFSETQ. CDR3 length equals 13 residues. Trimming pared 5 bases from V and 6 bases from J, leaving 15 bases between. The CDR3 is CASRLGDLREQYF. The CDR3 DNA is TGCGCCAGCAGACTGGGAGACCTTCGCGAGCAGTACTTC.

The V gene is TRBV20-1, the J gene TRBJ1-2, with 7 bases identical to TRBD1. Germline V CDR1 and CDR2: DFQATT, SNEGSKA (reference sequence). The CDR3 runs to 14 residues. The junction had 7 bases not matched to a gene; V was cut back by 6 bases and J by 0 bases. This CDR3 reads CSARDREANYGYTF. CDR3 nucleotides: TGCAGTGCGCGAGACAGGGAAGCTAACTATGGCTACACCTTC.

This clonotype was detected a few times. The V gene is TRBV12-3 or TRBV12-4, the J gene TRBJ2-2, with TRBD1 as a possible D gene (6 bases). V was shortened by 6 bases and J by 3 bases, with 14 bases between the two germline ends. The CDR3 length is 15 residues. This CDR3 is CASRPRTVHTGELFF. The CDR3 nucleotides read TGTGCCAGCAGACCCCGGACAGTACACACCGGGGAGCTGTTTTTT.

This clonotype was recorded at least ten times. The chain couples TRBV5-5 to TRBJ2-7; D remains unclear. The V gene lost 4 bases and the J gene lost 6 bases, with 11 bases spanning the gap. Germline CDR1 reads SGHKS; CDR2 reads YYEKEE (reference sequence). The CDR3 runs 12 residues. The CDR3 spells CASSPGIREQYF. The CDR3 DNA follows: TGTGCCAGCAGCCCTGGGATACGCGAGCAGTACTTC.

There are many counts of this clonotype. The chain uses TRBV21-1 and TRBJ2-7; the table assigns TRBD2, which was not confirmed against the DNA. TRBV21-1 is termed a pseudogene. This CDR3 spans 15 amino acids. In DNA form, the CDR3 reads TGTGCCAGCAGCAGACCGACTAGCGGGAGTGCCGAGCAGTACTTC. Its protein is CASSRPTSGSAEQYF.

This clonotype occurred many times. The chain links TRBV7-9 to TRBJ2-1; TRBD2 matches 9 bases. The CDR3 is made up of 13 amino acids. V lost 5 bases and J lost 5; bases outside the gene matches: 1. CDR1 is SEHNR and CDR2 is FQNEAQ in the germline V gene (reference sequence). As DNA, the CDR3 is TGTGCCAGCAGCCGACTAGCGGACAATGAGCAGTTCTTC. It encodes CASSRLADNEQFF.

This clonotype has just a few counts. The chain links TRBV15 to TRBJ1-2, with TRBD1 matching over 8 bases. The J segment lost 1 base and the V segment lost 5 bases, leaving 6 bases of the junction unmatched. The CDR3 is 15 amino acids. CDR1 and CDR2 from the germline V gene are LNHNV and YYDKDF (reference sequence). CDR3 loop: CATSFRDRLNYGYTF. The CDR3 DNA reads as TGTGCCACCAGCTTCCGGGACAGGCTTAACTATGGCTACACCTTC.

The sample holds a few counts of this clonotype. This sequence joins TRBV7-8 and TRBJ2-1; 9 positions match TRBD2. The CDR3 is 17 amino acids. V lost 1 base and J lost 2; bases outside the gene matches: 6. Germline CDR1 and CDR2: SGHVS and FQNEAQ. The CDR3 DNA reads TGTGCCAGCAGCTTAGTACGGCTAGCGGGAACCTACAATGAGCAGTTCTTC. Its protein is CASSLVRLAGTYNEQFF.

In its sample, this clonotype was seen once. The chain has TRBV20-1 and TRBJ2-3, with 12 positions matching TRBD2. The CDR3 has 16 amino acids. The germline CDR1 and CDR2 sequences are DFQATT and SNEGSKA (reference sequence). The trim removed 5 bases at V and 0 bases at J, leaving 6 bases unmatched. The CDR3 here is CSASGTSGPSTDTQYF. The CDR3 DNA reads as TGCAGTGCTTCCGGGACTAGCGGGCCTAGCACAGATACGCAGTATTTT.

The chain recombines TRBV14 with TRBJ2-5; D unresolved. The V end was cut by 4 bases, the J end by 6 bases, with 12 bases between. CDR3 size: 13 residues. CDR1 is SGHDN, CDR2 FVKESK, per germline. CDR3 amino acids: CASSREFWQTQYF. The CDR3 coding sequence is TGTGCCAGCAGCCGAGAATTCTGGCAGACCCAGTACTTC.

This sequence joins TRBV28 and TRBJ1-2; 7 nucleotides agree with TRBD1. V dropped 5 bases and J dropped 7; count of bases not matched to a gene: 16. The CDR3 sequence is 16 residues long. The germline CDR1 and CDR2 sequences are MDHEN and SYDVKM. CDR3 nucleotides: TGTGCCAGCAGTGCCTCCGGGACAGTCATTATTGGTGGCTACACCTTC. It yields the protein CASSASGTVIIGGYTF.

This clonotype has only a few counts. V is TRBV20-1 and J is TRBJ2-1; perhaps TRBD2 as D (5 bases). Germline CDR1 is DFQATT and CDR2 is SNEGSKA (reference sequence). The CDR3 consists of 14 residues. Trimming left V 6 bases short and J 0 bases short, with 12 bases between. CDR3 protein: CSAEAGNSYNEQFF. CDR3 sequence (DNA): TGCAGTGCGGAGGCCGGCAACTCCTACAATGAGCAGTTCTTC.

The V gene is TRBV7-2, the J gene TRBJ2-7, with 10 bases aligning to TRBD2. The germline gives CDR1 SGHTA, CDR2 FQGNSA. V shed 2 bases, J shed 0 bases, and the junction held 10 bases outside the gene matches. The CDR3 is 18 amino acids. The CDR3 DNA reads TGTGCCAGCAGCTTATTTCCTAGCGGGAGCCCCAGCTCCTACGAGCAGTACTTC. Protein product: CASSLFPSGSPSSYEQYF. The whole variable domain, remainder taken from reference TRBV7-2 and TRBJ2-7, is GAGVSQSPSNKVTEKGKDVELRCDPISGHTALYWYRQSLGQGLEFLIYFQGNSAPDKSGLPSDRFSAERTGGSVSTLTIQRTQQEDSAVYLCASSLFPSGSPSSYEQYFGPGTRLTVT.

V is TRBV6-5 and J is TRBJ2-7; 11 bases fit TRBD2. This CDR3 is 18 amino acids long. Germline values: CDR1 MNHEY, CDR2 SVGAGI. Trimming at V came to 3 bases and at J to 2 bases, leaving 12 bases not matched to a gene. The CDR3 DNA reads TGTGCCAGCAGTTATAGGGGTATAGCGGGAGGGTTTGCCTACGAGCAGTACTTC. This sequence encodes CASSYRGIAGGFAYEQYF.

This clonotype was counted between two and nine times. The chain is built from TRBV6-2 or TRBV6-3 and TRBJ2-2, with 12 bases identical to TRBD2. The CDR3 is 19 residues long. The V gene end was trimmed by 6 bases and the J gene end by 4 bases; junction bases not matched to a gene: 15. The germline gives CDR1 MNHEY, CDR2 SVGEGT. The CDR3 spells CASSRYGGLAGMGTGELFF. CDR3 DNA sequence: TGTGCCAGCAGCCGCTACGGCGGACTAGCGGGGATGGGCACCGGGGAGCTGTTTTTT.

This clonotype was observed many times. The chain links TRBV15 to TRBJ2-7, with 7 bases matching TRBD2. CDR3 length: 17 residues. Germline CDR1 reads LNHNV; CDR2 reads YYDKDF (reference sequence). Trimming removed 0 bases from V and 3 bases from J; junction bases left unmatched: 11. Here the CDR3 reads CATSRDWVLRDYYEQYF. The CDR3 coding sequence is TGTGCCACCAGCAGAGATTGGGTCCTACGGGACTACTACGAGCAGTACTTC.

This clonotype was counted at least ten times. CDR3 protein: CASRGQGGGNTEAFF. CDR3 bases: TGTGCCAGCAGAGGACAGGGAGGAGGGAACACTGAAGCTTTCTTT. The chain recombines TRBV7-9 with TRBJ1-1; 8 nucleotides match TRBD1. This CDR3 has 15 amino acids. The J segment lost 1 base and the V segment lost 6 bases, leaving 7 bases of the junction unmatched. CDR1 and CDR2 from the germline V gene are SEHNR and FQNEAQ (reference sequence). Full variable domain (rest looked up from reference TRBV7-9 and TRBJ1-1): DTGVSQNPRHKITKRGQNVTFRCDPISEHNRLYWYRQTLGQGPEFLTYFQNEAQLEKSRLLSDRFSAERPKGSFSTLEIQRTEQGDSAMYLCASRGQGGGNTEAFFGQGTRLTVV.

The CDR3 protein is CASSQDLAEGETQYF. The CDR3 DNA reads TGTGCCAGCAGCCAAGATCTTGCTGAGGGAGAGACCCAGTACTTC. V gene TRBV3-1 combines with J gene TRBJ2-5; D is possibly TRBD2 (5 bases). V gave up 0 bases and J gave up 4 bases, with 12 bases separating them. The length of the CDR3 is 15 residues. Germline V CDR1 and CDR2: LGHDT, YNNKEL (reference sequence).

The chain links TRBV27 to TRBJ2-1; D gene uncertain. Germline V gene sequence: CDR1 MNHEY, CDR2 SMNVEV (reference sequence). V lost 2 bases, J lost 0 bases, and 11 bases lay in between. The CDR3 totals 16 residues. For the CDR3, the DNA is TGTGCCAGCAGTTTAGAGGTTTGGAGCTCCTACAATGAGCAGTTCTTC. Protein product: CASSLEVWSSYNEQFF.

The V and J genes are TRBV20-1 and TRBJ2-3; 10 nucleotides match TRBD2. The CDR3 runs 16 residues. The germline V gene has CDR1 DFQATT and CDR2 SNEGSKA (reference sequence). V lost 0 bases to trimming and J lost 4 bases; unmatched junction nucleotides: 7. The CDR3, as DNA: TGCAGTGCTAGAGATCTAGCGGGAGTAGGCGCAGATACGCAGTATTTT. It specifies CSARDLAGVGADTQYF.

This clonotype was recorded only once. The CDR3 loop reads CASSKQGTRPQHF. The CDR3 DNA follows: TGTGCCAGTAGCAAGCAGGGGACCCGGCCCCAGCATTTT. The V call is TRBV19, the J call TRBJ1-5, with D perhaps TRBD1 (6 bases). The CDR3 spans 13 residues. Trimming shortened V by 6 bases and J by 9 bases, and 15 bases separated the two germline ends. Germline CDR1 and CDR2: LNHDA and SQIVND (reference sequence). Full variable domain (remainder filled in from reference TRBV19 and TRBJ1-5): DGGITQSPKYLFRKEGQNVTLSCEQNLNHDAMYWYRQDPGQGLRLIYYSQIVNDFQKGDIAEGYSVSREKKESFPLTVTSAQKNPTAFYLCASSKQGTRPQHFGDGTRLSIL.

The CDR3 DNA sequence: TGTGCCATCAGTGAGTCCCCTAGCGCCCTCCGGACCAACGAGCAGTACTTC. Translated: CAISESPSALRTNEQYF. The chain uses TRBV10-3 and TRBJ2-7, with D possibly matching TRBD2 (6 bases). The ends were cut back, 0 bases at V and 5 bases at J, with 20 bases in the middle. Germline CDR1 ENHRY, CDR2 SYGVKD. CDR3 length: 17 amino acids.

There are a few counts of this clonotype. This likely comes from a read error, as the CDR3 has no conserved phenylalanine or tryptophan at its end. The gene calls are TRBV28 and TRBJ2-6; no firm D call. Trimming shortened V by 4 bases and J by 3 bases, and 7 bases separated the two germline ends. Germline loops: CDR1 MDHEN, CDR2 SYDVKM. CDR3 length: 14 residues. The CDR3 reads CASSSVGGANVLTL. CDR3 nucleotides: TGTGCCAGCAGTTCAGTAGGTGGGGCCAACGTCCTGACTTTG.

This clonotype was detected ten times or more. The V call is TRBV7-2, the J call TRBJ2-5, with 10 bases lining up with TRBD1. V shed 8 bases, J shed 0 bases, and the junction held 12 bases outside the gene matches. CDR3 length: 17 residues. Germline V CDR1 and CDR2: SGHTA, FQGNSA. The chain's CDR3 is CASRNPPGQGDQETQYF. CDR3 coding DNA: TGTGCCAGCCGAAACCCCCCCGGACAGGGGGACCAAGAGACCCAGTACTTC.

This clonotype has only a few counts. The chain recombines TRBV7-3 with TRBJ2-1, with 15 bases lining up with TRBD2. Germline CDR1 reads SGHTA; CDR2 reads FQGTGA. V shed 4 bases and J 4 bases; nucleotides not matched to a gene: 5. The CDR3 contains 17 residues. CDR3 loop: CASSSGLAGGSYNEQFF. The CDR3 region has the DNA TGTGCCAGCAGCTCCGGACTAGCGGGAGGGAGTTACAATGAGCAGTTCTTC.

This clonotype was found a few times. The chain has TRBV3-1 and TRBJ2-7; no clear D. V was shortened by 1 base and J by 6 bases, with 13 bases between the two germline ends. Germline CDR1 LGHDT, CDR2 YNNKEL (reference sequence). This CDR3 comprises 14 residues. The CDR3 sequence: CASSQAVVEREQYF. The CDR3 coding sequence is TGTGCCAGCAGCCAAGCGGTGGTAGAGCGCGAGCAGTACTTC.